This entry concerns a single T cell receptor (beta chain). When the RNA was reverse transcribed, random hexamers were used with an input of roughly 0.5 to 1 ug. TCRdb recomputed calls from the immunoSEQ multiplex PCR reads with MiXCR, one row per CDR3 protein. The sample contains about 430,000 distinct CDR3 sequences, 85% of which appear only once. Negative isolation was used for CD8+ and CD4+ T cells and FACS enrichment for TEMRA cells. Germline-derived CDR1 and CDR2 are SGHTA and FQGTGA. The CDR3 runs to 14 residues. V dropped 4 bases and J dropped 8; count of bases not matched to a gene: 7. These data originate in a study of CD8 T cells in Susac syndrome.

The source of this sequence is a human donor with multiple sclerosis. The sample comprised CD8+ T cells from PBMCs. The V call is TRBV7-3, the J call TRBJ2-1; 8 bases map to TRBD2. The CDR3: CASSWTSRIDEQFF. The CDR3 coding sequence is TGTGCCAGCAGCTGGACTAGCCGTATCGATGAGCAGTTCTTC.